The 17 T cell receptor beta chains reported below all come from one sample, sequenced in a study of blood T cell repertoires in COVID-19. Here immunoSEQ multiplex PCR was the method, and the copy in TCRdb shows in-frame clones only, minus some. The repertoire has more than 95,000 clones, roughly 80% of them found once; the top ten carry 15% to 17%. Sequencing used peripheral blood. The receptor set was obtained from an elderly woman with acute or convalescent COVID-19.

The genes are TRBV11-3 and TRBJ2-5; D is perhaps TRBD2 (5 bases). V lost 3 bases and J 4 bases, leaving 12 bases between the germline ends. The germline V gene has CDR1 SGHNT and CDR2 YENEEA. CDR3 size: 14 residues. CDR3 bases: TGTGCCAGCAGCTTGAGGGCTGAGAGAGAGACCCAGTACTTC. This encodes CASSLRAERETQYF. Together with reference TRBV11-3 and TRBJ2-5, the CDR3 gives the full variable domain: EAGVVQSPRYKIIEKKQPVAFWCNPISGHNTLYWYLQNLGQGPELLIRYENEEAVDDSQLPKDRFSAERLKGVDSTLKIQPAELGDSAVYLCASSLRAERETQYFGPGTRLLVL.

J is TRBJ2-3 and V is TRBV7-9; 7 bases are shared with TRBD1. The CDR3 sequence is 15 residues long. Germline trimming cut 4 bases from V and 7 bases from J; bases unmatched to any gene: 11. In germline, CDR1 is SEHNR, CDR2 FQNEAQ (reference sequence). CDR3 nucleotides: TGTGCCAGCAGCTCGACAGGGTCCAAGGGGAATACGCAGTATTTT. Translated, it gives CASSSTGSKGNTQYF.

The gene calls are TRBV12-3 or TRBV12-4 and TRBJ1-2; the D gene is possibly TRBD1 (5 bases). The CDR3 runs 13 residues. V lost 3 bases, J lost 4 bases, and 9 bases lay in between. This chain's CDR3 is CASSFSTVYGYTF. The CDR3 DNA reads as TGTGCCAGCAGTTTCTCGACAGTCTATGGCTACACCTTC.

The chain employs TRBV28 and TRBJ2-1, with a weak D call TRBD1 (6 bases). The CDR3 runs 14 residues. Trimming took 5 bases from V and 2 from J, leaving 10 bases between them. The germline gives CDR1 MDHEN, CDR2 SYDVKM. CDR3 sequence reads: CASSPTGTYNEQFF. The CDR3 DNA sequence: TGTGCCAGCAGTCCCACAGGGACCTACAATGAGCAGTTCTTC.

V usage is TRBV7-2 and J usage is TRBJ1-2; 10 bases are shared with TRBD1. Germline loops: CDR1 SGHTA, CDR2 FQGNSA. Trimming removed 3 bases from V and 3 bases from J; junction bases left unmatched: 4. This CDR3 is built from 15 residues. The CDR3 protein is CASSFDRGHHYGYTF. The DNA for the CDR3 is TGTGCCAGCAGCTTCGACAGGGGGCATCACTATGGCTACACCTTC.

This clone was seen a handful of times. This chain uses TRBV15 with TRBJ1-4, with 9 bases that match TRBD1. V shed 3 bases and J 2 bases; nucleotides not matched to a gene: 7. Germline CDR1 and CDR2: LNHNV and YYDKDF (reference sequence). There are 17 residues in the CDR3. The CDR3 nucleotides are TGTGCCACCAGCAGGAACAGGGGGCGCGGTACTAATGAAAAACTGTTTTTT. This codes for CATSRNRGRGTNEKLFF.

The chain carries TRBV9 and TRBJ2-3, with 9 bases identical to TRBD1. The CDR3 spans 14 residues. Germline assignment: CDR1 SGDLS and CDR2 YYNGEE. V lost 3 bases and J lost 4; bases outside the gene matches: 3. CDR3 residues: CASSDRGRPDTQYF. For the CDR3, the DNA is TGTGCCAGCAGCGACAGGGGGCGCCCAGATACGCAGTATTTT. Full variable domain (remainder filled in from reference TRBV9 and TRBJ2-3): DSGVTQTPKHLITATGQRVTLRCSPRSGDLSVYWYQQSLDQGLQFLIQYYNGEERAKGNILERFSAQQFPDLHSELNLSSLELGDSALYFCASSDRGRPDTQYFGPGTRLTVL.

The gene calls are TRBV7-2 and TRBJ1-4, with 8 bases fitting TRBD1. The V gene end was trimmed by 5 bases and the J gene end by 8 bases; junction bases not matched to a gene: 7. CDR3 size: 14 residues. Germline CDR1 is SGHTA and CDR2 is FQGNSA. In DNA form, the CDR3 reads TGTGCCAGCAGCAAAGGACAGGGAATGGAAAAACTGTTTTTT. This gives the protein CASSKGQGMEKLFF.

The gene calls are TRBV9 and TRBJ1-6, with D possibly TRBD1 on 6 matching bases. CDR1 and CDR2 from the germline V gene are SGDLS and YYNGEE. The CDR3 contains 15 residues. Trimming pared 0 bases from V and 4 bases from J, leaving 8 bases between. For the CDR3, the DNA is TGTGCCAGCAGCGTAGAGGGGGTTTATAATTCACCCCTCCACTTT. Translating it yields CASSVEGVYNSPLHF.

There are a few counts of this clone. This CDR3 is CASSLADRNTGELFF. In DNA form, the CDR3 reads TGTGCCAGCAGCTTAGCGGACAGAAACACCGGGGAGCTGTTTTTT. The chain recombines TRBV11-2 with TRBJ2-2, with a tentative D call TRBD1 (6 bases). V lost 1 base, J lost 2 bases, and 8 bases lay in between. Germline V gives CDR1 SGHAT, CDR2 FQNNGV. The CDR3 runs to 15 residues.

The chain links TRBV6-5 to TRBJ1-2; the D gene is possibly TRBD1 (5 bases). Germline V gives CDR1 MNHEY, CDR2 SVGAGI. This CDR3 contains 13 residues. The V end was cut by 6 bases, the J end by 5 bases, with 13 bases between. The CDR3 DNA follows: TGTGCCAGCAGAGCCGTTGGGGCGTATGGCTACACCTTC. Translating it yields CASRAVGAYGYTF.

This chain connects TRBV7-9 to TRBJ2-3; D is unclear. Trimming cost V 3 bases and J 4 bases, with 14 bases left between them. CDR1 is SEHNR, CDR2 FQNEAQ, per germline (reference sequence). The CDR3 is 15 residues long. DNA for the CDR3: TGTGCCAGCAGCTTGGGCCTCCCTATGGCAGATACGCAGTATTTT. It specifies CASSLGLPMADTQYF.

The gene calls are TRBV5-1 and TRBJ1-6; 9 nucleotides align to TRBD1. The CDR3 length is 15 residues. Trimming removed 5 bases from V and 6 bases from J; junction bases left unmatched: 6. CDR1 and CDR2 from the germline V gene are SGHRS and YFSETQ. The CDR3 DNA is TGCGCCAGCAGTTCCGACAGGGGGTCTAATTCACCCCTCCACTTT. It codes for CASSSDRGSNSPLHF.

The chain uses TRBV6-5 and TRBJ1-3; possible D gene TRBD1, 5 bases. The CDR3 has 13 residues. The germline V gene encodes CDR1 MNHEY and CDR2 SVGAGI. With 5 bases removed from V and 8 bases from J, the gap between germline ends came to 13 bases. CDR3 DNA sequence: TGTGCCAGCAGTAAAAGGGGATGGGACACCATATATTTT. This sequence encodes CASSKRGWDTIYF.

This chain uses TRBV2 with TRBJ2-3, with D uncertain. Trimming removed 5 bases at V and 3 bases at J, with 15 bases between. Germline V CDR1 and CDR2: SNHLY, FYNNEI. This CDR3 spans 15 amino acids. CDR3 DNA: TGTGCCAGCAGTCGAAGCCTGGGCTCAACAGATACGCAGTATTTT. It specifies CASSRSLGSTDTQYF. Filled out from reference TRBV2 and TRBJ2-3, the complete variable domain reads EPEVTQTPSHQVTQMGQEVILRCVPISNHLYFYWYRQILGQKVEFLVSFYNNEISEKSEIFDDQFSVERPDGSNFTLKIRSTKLEDSAMYFCASSRSLGSTDTQYFGPGTRLTVL.

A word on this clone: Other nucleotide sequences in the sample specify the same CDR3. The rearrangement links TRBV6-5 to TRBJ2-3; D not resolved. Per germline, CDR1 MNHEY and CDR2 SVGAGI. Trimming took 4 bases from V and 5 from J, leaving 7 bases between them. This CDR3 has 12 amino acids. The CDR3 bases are TGTGCCAGCAGTTCCCGAGGAGATACGCAGTATTTT. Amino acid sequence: CASSSRGDTQYF.

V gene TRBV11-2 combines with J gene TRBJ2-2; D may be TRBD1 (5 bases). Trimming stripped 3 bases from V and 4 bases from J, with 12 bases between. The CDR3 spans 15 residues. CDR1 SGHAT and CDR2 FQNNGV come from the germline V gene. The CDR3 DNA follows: TGTGCCAGCAGCTTGTCAGGGTCCCGCACCGGGGAGCTGTTTTTT. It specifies CASSLSGSRTGELFF.